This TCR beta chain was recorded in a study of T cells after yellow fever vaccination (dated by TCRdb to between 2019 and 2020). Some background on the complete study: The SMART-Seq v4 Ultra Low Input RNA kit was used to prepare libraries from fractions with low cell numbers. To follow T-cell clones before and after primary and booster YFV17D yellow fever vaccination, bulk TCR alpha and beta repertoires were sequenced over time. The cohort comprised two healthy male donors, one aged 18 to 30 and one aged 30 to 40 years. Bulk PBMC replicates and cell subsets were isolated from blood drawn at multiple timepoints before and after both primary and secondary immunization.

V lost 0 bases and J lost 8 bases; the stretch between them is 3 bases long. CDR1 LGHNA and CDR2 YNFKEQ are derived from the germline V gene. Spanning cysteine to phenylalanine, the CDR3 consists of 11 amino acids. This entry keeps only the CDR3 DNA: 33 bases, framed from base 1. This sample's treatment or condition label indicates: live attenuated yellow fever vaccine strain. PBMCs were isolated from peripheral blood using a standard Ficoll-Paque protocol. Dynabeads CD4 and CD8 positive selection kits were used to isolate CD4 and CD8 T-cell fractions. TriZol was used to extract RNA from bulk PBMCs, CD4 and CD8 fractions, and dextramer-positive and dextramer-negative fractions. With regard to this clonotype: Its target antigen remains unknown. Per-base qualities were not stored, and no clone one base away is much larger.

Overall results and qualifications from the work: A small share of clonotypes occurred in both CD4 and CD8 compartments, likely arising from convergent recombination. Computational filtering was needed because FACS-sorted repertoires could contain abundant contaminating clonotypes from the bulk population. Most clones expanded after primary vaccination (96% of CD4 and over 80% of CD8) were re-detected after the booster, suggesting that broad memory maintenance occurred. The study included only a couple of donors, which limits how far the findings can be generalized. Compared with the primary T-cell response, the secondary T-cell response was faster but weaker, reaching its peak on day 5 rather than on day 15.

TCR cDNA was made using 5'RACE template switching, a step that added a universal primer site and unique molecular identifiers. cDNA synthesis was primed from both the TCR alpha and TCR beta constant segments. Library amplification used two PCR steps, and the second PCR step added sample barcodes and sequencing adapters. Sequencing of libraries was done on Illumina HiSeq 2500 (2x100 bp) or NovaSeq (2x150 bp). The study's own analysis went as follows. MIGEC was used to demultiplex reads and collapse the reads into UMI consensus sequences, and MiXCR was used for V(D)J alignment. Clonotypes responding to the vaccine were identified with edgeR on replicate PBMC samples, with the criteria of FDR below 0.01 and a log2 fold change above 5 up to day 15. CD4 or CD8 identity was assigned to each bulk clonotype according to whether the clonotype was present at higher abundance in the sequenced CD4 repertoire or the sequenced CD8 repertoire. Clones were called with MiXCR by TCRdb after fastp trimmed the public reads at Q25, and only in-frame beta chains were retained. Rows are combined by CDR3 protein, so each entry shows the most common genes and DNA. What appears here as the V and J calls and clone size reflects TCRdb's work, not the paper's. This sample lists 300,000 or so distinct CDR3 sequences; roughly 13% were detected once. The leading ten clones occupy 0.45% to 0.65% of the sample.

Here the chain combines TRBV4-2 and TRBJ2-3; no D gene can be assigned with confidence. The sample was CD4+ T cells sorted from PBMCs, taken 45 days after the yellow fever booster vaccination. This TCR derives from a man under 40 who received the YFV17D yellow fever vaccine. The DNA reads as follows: TGTGCCAGCAGCCAAGAGGTTACGCAGTATTTT. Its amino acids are CASSQEVTQYF.